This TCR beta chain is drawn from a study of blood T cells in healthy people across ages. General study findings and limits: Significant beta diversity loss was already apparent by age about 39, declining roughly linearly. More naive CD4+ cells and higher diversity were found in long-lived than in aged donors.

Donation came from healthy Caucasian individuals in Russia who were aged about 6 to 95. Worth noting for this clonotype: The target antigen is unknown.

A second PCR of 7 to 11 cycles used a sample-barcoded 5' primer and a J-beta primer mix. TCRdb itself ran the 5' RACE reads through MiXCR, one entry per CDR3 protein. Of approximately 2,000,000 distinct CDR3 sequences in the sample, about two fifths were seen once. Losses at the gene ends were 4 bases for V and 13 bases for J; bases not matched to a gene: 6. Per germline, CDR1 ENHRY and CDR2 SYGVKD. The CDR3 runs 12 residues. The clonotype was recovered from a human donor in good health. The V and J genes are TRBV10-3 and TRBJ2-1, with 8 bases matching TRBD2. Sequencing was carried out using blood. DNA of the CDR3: TGTGCCATCAGTGGCACTAGCGGATCCCAGTTCTTC. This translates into CAISGTSGSQFF.